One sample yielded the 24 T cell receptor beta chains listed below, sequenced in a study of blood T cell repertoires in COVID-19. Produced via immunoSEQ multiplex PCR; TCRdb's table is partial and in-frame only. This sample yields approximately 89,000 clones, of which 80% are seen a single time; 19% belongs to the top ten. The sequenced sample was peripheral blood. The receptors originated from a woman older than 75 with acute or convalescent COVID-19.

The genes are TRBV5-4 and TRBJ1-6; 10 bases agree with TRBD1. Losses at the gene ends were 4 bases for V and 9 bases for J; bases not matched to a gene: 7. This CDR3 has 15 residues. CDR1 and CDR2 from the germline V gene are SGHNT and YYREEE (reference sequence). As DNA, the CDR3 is TGTGCCAGCAGCCTGGACAGGGGGTCAGGTTCACCCCTCCACTTT. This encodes CASSLDRGSGSPLHF. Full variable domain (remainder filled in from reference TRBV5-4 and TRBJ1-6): ETGVTQSPTHLIKTRGQQVTLRCSSQSGHNTVSWYQQALGQGPQFIFQYYREEENGRGNFPPRFSGLQFPNYSSELNVNALELDDSALYLCASSLDRGSGSPLHFGNGTRLTVT.

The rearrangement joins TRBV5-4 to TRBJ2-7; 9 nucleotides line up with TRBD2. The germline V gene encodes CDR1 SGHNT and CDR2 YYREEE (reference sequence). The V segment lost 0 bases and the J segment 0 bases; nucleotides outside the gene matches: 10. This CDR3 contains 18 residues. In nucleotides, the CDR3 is TGTGCCAGCAGCTTGGGTCTAGCGGGGCTACCAACCTCCTACGAGCAGTACTTC. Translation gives CASSLGLAGLPTSYEQYF.

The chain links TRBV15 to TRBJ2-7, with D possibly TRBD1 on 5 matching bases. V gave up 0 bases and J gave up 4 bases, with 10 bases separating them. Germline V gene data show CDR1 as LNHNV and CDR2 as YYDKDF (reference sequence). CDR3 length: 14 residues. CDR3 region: CATSRDQGLYEQYF. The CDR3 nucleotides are TGTGCCACCAGCAGAGATCAGGGCCTATACGAGCAGTACTTC.

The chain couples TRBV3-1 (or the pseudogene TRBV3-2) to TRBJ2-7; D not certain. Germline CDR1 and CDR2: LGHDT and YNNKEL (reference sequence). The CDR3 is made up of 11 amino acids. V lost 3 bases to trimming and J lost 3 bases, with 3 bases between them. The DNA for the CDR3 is TGTGCCAGCAGCCAGCGCTACGAGCAGTACTTC. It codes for CASSQRYEQYF.

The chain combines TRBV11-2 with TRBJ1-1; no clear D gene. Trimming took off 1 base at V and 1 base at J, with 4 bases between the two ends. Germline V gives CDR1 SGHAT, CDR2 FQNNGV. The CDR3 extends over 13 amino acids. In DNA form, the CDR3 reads TGTGCCAGCAGCTTAGGCGGGAACACTGAAGCTTTCTTT. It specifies CASSLGGNTEAFF.

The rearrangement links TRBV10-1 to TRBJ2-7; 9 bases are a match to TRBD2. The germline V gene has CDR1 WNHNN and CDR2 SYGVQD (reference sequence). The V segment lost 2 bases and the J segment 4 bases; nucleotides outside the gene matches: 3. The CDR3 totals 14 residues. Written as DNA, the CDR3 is TGCGCCAGCAGTGAGGCTAGCGGGGAATACGAGCAGTACTTC. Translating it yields CASSEASGEYEQYF.

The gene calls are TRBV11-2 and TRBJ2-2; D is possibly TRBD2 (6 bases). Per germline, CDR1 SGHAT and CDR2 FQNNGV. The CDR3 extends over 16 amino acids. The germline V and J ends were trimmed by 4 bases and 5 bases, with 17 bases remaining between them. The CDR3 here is CASSSSLGGPTGELFF. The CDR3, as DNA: TGTGCCAGCAGCTCCTCCTTGGGGGGACCAACCGGGGAGCTGTTTTTT. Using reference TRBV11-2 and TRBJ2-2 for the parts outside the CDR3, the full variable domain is EAGVAQSPRYKIIEKRQSVAFWCNPISGHATLYWYQQILGQGPKLLIQFQNNGVVDDSQLPKDRFSAERLKGVDSTLKIQPAKLEDSAVYLCASSSSLGGPTGELFFGEGSRLTVL.

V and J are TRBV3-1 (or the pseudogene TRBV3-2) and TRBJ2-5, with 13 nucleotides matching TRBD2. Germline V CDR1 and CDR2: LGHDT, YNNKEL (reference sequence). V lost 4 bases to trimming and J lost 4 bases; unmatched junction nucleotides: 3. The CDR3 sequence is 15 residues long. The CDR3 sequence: CASSLRTSGGETQYF. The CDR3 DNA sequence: TGTGCCAGCAGCCTTCGGACTAGCGGGGGAGAGACCCAGTACTTC.

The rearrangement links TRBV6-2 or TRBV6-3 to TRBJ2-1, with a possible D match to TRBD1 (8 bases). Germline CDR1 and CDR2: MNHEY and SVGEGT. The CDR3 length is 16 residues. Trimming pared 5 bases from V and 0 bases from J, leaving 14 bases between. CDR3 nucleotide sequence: TGTGCCAGCAGTACACACAGGGGGGGCTCCTACAATGAGCAGTTCTTC. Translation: CASSTHRGGSYNEQFF.

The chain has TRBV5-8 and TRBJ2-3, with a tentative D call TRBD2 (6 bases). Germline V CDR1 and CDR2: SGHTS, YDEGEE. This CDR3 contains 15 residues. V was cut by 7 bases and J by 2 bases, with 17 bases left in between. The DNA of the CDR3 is TGTGCCAGCCACCTAGGAGGGGTCCCCACAGATACGCAGTATTTT. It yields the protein CASHLGGVPTDTQYF. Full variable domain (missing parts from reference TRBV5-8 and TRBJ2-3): EAGVTQSPTHLIKTRGQQATLRCSPISGHTSVYWYQQALGLGLQFLLWYDEGEERNRGNFPPRFSGRQFPNYSSELNVNALELEDSALYLCASHLGGVPTDTQYFGPGTRLTVL.

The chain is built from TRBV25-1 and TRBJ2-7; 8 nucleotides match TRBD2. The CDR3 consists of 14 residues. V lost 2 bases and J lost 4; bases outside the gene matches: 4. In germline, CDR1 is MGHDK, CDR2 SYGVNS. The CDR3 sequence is CASSERAGGYEQYF. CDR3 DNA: TGTGCCAGCAGTGAACGGGCGGGAGGATACGAGCAGTACTTC.

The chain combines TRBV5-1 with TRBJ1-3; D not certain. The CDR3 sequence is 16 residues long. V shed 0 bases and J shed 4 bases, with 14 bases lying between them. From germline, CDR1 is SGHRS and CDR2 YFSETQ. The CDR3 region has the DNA TGCGCCAGCAGCTTGGTGGCACAGAAGCTCGGAAACACCATATATTTT. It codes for CASSLVAQKLGNTIYF.

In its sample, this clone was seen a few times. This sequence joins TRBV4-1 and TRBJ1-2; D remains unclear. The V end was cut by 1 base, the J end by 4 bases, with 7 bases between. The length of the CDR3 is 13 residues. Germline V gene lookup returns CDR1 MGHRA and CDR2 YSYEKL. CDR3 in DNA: TGCGCCAGCAGCCAAGGCGGGTCCTATGGCTACACCTTC. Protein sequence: CASSQGGSYGYTF.

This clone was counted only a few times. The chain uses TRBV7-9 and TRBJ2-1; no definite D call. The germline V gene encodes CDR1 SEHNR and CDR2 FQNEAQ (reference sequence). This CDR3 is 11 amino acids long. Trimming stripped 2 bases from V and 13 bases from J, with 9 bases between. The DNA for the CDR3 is TGTGCCAGCAGCTTATGGCAAGATCAGTTCTTC. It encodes CASSLWQDQFF.

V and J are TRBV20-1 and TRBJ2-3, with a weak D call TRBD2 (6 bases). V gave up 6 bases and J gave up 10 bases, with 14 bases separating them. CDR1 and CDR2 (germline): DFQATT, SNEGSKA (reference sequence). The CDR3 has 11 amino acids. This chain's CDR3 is CSAREESPQYF. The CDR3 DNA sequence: TGCAGTGCCAGGGAGGAATCTCCGCAGTATTTT.

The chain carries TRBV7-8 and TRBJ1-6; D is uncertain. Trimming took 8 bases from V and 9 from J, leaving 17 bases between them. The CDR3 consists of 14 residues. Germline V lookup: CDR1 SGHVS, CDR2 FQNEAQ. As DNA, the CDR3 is TGTGCCAGCGTAATGTGGCCAACGGGTTCACCCCTCCACTTT. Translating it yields CASVMWPTGSPLHF.

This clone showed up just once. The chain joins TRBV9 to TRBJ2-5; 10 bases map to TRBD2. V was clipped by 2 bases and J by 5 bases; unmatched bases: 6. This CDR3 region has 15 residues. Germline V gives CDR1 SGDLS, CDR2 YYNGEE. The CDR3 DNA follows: TGTGCCAGCAGCGTCCCTACTAGCGGGGTTGAGACCCAGTACTTC. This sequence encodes CASSVPTSGVETQYF.

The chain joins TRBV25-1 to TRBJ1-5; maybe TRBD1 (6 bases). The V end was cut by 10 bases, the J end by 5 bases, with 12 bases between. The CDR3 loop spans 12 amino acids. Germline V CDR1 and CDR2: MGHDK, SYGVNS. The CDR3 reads CATQQGYQPQHF. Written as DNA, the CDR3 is TGTGCCACCCAACAGGGTTATCAGCCCCAGCATTTT.

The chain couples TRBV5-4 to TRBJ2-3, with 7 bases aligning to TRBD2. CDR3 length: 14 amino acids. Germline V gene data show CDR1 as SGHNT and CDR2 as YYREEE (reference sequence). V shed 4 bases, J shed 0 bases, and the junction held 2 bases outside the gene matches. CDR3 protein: CASSPAGSTDTQYF. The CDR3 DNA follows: TGTGCCAGCAGCCCAGCGGGGAGCACAGATACGCAGTATTTT.

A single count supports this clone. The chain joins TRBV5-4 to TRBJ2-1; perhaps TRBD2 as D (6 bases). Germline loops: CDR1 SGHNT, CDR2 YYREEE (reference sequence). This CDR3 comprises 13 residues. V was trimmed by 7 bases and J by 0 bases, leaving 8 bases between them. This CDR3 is CASRGISYNEQFF. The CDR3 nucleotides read TGTGCCAGCCGGGGGATCTCCTACAATGAGCAGTTCTTC.

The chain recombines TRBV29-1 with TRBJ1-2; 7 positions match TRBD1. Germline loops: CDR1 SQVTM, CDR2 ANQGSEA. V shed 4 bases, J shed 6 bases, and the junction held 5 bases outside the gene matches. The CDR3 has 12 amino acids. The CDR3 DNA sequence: TGCAGCGTTGCTGGACAGGCGGATGGCTACACCTTC. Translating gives CSVAGQADGYTF.

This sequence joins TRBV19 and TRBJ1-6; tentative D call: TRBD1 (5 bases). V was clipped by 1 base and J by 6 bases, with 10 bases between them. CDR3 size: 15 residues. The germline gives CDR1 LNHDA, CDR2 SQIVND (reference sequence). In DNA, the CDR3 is TGTGCCAGTAGTATAGCTCGGGGGTCTAATTCACCCCTCCACTTT. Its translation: CASSIARGSNSPLHF.

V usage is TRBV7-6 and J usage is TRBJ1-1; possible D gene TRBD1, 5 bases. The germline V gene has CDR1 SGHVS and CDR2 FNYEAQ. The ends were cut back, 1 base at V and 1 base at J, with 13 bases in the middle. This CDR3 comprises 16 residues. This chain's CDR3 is CASSLGLGLANTEAFF. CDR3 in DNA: TGTGCCAGCAGCTTAGGATTGGGGCTTGCGAACACTGAAGCTTTCTTT.

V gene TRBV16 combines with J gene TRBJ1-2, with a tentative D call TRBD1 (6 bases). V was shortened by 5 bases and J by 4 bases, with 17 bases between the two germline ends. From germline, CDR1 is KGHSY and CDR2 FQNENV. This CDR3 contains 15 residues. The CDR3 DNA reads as TGTGCCAGCAGCGGAAACAGGGTGGACCCCTATGGCTACACCTTC. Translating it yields CASSGNRVDPYGYTF. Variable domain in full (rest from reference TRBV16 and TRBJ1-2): GEEVAQTPKHLVRGEGQKAKLYCAPIKGHSYVFWYQQVLKNEFKFLISFQNENVFDETGMPKERFSAKCLPNSPCSLEIQATKLEDSAVYFCASSGNRVDPYGYTFGSGTRLTVV.